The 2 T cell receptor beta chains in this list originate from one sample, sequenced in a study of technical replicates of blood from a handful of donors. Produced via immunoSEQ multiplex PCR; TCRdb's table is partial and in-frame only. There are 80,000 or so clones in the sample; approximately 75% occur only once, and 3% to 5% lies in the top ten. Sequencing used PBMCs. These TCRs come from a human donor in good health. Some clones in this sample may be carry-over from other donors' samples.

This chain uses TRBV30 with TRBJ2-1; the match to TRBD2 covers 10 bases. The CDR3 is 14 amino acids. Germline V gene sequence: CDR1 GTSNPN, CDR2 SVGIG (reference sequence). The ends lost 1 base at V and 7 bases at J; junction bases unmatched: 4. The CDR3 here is CAWSAGTSANEQFF. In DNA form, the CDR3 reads TGTGCCTGGAGTGCGGGGACTAGCGCGAATGAGCAGTTCTTC.

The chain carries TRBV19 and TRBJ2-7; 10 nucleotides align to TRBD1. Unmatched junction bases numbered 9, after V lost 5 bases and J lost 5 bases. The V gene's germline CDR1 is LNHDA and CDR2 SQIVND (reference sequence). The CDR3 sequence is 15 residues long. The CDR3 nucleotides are TGTGCCAGTAGTCTGGCCGGGACAGGGGCCCACGAGCAGTACTTC. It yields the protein CASSLAGTGAHEQYF.